The sequence of this T cell receptor beta chain was determined in a study of blood T cell repertoires in COVID-19. This CDR3 contains 13 residues. Trimming shortened V by 3 bases and J by 2 bases, and 8 bases separated the two germline ends. The germline CDR1 and CDR2 sequences are SNHLY and FYNNEI. The repertoire was sequenced with immunoSEQ multiplex PCR; TCRdb's copy has only in-frame clones and lacks some. This sample has about 64,000 clones, with about 93% found just once. Sample: peripheral blood. The clonotype was recovered from a woman of 80 years or more with active COVID-19. This chain links TRBV2 with TRBJ2-7, with a tentative D call TRBD2 (5 bases). The chain's CDR3 is CASSEDWTYEQYF. CDR3 bases: TGTGCCAGCAGTGAGGACTGGACCTACGAGCAGTACTTC.